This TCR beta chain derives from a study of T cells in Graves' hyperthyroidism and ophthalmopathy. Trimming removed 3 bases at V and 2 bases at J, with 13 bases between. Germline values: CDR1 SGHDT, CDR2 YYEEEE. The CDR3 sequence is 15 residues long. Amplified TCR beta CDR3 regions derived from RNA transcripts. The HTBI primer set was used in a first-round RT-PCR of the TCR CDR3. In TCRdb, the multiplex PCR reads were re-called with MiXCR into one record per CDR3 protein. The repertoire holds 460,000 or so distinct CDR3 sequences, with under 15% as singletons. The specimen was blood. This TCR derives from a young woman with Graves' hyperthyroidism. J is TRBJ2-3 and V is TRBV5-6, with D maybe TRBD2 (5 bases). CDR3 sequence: CASSWGAENTDTQYF. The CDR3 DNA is TGTGCCAGCAGCTGGGGAGCGGAAAACACAGATACGCAGTATTTT.